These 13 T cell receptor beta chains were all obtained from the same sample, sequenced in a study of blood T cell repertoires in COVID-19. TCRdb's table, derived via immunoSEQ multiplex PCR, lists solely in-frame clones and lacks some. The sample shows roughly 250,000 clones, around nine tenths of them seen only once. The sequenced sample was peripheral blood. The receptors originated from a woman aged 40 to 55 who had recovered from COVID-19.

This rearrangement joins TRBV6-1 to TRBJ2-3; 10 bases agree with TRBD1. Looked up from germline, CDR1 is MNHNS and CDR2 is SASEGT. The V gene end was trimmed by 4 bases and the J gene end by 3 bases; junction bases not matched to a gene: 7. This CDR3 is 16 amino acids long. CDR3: CASSVPWTGGTDTQYF. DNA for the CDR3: TGTGCCAGCAGTGTTCCCTGGACAGGGGGGACAGATACGCAGTATTTT.

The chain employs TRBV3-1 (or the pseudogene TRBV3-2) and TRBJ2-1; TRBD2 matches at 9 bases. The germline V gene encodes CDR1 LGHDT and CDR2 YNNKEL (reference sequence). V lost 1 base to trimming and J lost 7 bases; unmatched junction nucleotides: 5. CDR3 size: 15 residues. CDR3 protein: CASSQVSGRMNEQFF. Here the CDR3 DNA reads TGTGCCAGCAGCCAAGTCAGCGGGAGGATGAATGAGCAGTTCTTC.

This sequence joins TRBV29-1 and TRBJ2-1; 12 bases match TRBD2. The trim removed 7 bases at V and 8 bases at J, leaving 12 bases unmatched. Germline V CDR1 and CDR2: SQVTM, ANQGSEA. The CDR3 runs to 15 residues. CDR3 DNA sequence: TGCAGCGCTCCCCTAGCGGGGGGGAGTGGCGATGAGCAGTTCTTC. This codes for CSAPLAGGSGDEQFF.

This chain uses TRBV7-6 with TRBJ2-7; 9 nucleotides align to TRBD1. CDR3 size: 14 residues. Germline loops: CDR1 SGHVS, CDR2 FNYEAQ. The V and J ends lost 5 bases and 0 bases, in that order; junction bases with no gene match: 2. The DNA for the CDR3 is TGTGCCAGCAGCGACAGGGGGGGCTCCTACGAGCAGTACTTC. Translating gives CASSDRGGSYEQYF.

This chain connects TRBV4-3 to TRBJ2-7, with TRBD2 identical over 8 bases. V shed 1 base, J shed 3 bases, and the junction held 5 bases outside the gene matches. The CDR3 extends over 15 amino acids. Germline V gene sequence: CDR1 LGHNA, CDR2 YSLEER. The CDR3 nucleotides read TGCGCCAGCAGCCAAGGGCCGGGAGGGGTCTACGAGCAGTACTTC. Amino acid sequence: CASSQGPGGVYEQYF.

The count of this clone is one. The CDR3 nucleotides are TGTGCCAGCAGCTTAGTCTACTACACCTTC. This translates into CASSLVYYTF. The chain carries TRBV7-9 and TRBJ1-2, with D unresolved. V was trimmed by 1 base and J by 10 bases, leaving 4 bases between them. Germline assignment: CDR1 SEHNR and CDR2 FQNEAQ (reference sequence). This CDR3 spans 10 amino acids.

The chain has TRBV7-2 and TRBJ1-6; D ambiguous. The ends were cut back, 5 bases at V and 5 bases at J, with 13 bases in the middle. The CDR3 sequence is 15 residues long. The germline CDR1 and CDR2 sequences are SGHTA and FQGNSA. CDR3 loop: CASSPRSRDNSPLHF. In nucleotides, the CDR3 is TGTGCCAGCAGCCCCCGTTCGCGGGATAATTCACCCCTCCACTTT.

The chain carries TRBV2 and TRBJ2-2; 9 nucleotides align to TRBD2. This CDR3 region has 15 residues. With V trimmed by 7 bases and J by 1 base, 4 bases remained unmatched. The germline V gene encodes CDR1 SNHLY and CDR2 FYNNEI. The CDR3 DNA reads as TGTGCCAGCACCGGGACTAGCCGGAACACCGGGGAGCTGTTTTTT. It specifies CASTGTSRNTGELFF.

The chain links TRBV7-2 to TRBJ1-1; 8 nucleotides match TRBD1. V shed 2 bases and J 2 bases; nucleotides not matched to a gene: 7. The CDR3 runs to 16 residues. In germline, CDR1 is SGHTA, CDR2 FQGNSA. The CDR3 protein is CASSLMGRGLNTEAFF. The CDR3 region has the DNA TGTGCCAGCAGCTTAATGGGCAGGGGGCTCAACACTGAAGCTTTCTTT. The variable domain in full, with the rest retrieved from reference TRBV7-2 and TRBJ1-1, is GAGVSQSPSNKVTEKGKDVELRCDPISGHTALYWYRQSLGQGLEFLIYFQGNSAPDKSGLPSDRFSAERTGGSVSTLTIQRTQQEDSAVYLCASSLMGRGLNTEAFFGQGTRLTVV.

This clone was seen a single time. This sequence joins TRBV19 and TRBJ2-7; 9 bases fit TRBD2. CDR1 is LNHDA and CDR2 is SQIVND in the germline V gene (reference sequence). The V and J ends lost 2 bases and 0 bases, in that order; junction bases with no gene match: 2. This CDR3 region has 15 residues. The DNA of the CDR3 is TGTGCCAGTAGTATACGCGGGAGGGCCTCCTACGAGCAGTACTTC. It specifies CASSIRGRASYEQYF.

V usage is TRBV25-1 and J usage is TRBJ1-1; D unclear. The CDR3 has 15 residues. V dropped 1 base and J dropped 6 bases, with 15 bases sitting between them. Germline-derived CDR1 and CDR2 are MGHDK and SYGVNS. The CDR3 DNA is TGTGCCAGCAGTGAATGGGCAGGCGAATCTTCTGAAGCTTTCTTT. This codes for CASSEWAGESSEAFF.

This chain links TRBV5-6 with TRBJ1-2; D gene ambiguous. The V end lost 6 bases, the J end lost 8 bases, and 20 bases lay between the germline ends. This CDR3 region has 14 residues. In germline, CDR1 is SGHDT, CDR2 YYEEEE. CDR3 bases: TGTGCCAGCACTCTAACGACCCTATTTAGCGGCTACACCTTC. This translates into CASTLTTLFSGYTF.

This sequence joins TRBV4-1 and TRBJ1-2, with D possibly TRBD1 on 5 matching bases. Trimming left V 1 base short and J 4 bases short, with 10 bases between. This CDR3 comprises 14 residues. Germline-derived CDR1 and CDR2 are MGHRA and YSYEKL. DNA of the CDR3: TGCGCCAGCAGCCAAGGGCAGGGAAGCTATGGCTACACCTTC. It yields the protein CASSQGQGSYGYTF.